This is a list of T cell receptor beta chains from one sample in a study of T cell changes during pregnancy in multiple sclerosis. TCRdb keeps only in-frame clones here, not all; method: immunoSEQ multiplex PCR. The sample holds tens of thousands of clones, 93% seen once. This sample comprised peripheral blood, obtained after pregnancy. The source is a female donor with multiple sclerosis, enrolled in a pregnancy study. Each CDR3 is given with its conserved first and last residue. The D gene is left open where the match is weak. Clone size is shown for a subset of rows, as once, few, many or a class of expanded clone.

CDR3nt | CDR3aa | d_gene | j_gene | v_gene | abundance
TGTGCCAGCAGCCCCGGGACAGGGGACGGCTACACCTTC | CASSPGTGDGYTF | TRBD1 | TRBJ1-2 | TRBV13 | .
TGTGCCAGTAGTCCCCCTCCGCGCAGGGGTCTAGCGGGAGGGCATGAGCAGTTCTTC | CASSPPPRRGLAGGHEQFF | TRBD2 | TRBJ2-1 | TRBV19 | .
TGTGCCAGCAGCGCGCGGGACTTCCGCACAGATACGCAGTATTTT | CASSARDFRTDTQYF | . | TRBJ2-3 | TRBV25-1 | .
TGTGCCAGCAGCAAACGGCCCGGACAGGGGGCCACAGATACGCAGTATTTT | CASSKRPGQGATDTQYF | TRBD1 | TRBJ2-3 | TRBV7-9 | .
TGTGCCAGCAGCCACAACTACAATGAGCAGTTCTTC | CASSHNYNEQFF | . | TRBJ2-1 | TRBV5-4 | once
TGTGCCATCAGTTACAGGGAGAACGAGCAGTACTTC | CAISYRENEQYF | . | TRBJ2-7 | TRBV10-3 | .
TGTGCCAGCAGTCCCCCCCGGGCGGAGGCTAACTATGGCTACACCTTC | CASSPPRAEANYGYTF | . | TRBJ1-2 | TRBV6-6 | .
TGTGCCAGTAGTATCTACAGGACCGCGAACACCGGGGAGCTGTTTTTT | CASSIYRTANTGELFF | . | TRBJ2-2 | TRBV19 | .
TGTGCCAGCAGCCGCGGGACTCCCCAAGCTATGGAGTTCTTC | CASSRGTPQAMEFF | . | TRBJ2-1 | TRBV5-4 | .
TGTGCCAGCCAGGAGGCGGTCTCCACAGATACGCAGTATTTT | CASQEAVSTDTQYF | . | TRBJ2-3 | TRBV27 | .
TGTGCTAGCACATACCTCGGGCTAGCGGGAGACGGGGGCACAGATACGCAGTATTTT | CASTYLGLAGDGGTDTQYF | TRBD2 | TRBJ2-3 | TRBV12-5 | .